This T cell receptor (beta chain) originates from a study of CD8 T cells in ankylosing spondylitis. Overall study results and limits: Blood from ankylosing spondylitis patients appeared to carry a characteristic roughly 8-variant TCR beta motif. Disease-linked clones reportedly concentrated significantly in matched ankylosing spondylitis synovial fluid. Peripheral blood held disease-linked clones only at relatively low frequency, and these were CD8+.

This clonotype was counted many times. Its antigen is currently unknown. V was trimmed by 4 bases and J by 3 bases, leaving 8 bases between them. Germline assignment: CDR1 SGHKS and CDR2 YYEKEE (reference sequence). This CDR3 has 12 residues. Construction of TCR beta libraries was performed using quantitative 5'-RACE with molecular barcodes. Each CDR3 protein is one row after TCRdb ran MiXCR on the 5' RACE reads. The table has 85,000 to 100,000 distinct CDR3 sequences, about 9% seen once. The sample taken for sequencing was blood, either unsorted or a sorted T cell fraction (not recorded which). The chain employs TRBV5-5 and TRBJ2-7; TRBD1 is a possible D gene (6 bases). This TCR came from a male donor with ankylosing spondylitis or in good health (not recorded which). CDR3 in DNA: TGTGCCAGCAGCATGGACAGCTACGAGCAGTACTTC. It specifies CASSMDSYEQYF.